This T cell receptor (beta chain) was captured by sequencing in a study of blood T cell repertoires in COVID-19. Participant age was roughly 18 to 95 years, and participants resided in about 25 US areas. The CDR3 extends over 16 amino acids. Germline V gene data show CDR1 as PRHDT and CDR2 as FYEKMQ (reference sequence). V was pared by 3 bases and J by 0 bases, with 4 bases of the junction left unmatched. Assay: immunoSEQ multiplex PCR; the TCRdb copy retains only in-frame clones and omits some. The table has around 300,000 clones, approximately 89% seen once. Input material: PBMCs or T cells enriched from blood (not recorded which). This chain joins TRBV13 and TRBJ1-4; 7 bases match TRBD1. The clonotype was recovered from an older woman who had recovered from COVID-19. CDR3 amino acids: CASSFGQAATNEKLFF. Here the CDR3 DNA reads TGTGCCAGCAGCTTTGGACAGGCCGCAACTAATGAAAAACTGTTTTTT.